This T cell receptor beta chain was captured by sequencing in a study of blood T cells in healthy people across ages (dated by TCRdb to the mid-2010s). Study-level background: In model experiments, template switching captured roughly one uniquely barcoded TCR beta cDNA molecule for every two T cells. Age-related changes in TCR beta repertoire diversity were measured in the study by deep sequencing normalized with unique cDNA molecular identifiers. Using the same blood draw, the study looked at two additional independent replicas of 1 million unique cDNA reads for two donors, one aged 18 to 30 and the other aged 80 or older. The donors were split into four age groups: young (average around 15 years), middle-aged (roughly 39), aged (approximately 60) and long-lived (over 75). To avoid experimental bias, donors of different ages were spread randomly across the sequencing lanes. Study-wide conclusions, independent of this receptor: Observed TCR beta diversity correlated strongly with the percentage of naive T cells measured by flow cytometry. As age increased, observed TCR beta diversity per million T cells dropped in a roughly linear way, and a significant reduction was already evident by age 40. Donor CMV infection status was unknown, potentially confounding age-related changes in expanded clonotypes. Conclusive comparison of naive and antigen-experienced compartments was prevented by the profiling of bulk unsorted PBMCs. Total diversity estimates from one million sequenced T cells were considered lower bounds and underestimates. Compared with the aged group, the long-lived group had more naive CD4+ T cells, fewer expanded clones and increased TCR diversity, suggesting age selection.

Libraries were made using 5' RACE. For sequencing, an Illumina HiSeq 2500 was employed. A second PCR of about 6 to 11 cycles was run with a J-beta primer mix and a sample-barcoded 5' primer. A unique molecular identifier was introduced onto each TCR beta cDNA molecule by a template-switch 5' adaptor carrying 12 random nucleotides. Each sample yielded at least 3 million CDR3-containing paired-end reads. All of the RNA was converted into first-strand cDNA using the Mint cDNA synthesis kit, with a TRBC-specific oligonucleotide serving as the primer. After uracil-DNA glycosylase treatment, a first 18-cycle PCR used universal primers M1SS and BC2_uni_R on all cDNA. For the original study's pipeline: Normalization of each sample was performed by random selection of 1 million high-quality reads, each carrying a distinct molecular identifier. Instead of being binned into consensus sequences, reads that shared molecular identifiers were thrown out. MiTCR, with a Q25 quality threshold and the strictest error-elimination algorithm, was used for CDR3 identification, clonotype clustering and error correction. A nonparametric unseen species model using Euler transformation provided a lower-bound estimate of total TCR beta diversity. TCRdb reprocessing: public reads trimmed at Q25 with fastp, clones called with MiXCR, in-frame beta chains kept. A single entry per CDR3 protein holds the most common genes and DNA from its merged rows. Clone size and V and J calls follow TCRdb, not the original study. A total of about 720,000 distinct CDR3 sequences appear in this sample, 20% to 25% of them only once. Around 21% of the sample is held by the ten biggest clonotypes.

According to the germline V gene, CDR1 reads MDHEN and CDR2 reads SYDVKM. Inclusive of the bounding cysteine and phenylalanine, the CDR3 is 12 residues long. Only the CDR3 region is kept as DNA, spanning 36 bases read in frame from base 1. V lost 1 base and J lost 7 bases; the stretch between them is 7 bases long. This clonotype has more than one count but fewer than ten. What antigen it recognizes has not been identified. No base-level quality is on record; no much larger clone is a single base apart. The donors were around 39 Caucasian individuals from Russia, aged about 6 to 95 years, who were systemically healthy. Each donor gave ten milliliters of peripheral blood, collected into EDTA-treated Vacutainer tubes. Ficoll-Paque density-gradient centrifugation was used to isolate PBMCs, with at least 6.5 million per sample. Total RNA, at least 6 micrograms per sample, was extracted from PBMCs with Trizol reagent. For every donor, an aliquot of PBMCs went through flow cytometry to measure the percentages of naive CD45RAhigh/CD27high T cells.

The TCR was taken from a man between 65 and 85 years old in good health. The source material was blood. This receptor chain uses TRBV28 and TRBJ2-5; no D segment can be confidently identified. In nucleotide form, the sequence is TGTGCCAGCAGTTTATCCTACTGGACCCAGTACTTC. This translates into CASSLSYWTQYF.